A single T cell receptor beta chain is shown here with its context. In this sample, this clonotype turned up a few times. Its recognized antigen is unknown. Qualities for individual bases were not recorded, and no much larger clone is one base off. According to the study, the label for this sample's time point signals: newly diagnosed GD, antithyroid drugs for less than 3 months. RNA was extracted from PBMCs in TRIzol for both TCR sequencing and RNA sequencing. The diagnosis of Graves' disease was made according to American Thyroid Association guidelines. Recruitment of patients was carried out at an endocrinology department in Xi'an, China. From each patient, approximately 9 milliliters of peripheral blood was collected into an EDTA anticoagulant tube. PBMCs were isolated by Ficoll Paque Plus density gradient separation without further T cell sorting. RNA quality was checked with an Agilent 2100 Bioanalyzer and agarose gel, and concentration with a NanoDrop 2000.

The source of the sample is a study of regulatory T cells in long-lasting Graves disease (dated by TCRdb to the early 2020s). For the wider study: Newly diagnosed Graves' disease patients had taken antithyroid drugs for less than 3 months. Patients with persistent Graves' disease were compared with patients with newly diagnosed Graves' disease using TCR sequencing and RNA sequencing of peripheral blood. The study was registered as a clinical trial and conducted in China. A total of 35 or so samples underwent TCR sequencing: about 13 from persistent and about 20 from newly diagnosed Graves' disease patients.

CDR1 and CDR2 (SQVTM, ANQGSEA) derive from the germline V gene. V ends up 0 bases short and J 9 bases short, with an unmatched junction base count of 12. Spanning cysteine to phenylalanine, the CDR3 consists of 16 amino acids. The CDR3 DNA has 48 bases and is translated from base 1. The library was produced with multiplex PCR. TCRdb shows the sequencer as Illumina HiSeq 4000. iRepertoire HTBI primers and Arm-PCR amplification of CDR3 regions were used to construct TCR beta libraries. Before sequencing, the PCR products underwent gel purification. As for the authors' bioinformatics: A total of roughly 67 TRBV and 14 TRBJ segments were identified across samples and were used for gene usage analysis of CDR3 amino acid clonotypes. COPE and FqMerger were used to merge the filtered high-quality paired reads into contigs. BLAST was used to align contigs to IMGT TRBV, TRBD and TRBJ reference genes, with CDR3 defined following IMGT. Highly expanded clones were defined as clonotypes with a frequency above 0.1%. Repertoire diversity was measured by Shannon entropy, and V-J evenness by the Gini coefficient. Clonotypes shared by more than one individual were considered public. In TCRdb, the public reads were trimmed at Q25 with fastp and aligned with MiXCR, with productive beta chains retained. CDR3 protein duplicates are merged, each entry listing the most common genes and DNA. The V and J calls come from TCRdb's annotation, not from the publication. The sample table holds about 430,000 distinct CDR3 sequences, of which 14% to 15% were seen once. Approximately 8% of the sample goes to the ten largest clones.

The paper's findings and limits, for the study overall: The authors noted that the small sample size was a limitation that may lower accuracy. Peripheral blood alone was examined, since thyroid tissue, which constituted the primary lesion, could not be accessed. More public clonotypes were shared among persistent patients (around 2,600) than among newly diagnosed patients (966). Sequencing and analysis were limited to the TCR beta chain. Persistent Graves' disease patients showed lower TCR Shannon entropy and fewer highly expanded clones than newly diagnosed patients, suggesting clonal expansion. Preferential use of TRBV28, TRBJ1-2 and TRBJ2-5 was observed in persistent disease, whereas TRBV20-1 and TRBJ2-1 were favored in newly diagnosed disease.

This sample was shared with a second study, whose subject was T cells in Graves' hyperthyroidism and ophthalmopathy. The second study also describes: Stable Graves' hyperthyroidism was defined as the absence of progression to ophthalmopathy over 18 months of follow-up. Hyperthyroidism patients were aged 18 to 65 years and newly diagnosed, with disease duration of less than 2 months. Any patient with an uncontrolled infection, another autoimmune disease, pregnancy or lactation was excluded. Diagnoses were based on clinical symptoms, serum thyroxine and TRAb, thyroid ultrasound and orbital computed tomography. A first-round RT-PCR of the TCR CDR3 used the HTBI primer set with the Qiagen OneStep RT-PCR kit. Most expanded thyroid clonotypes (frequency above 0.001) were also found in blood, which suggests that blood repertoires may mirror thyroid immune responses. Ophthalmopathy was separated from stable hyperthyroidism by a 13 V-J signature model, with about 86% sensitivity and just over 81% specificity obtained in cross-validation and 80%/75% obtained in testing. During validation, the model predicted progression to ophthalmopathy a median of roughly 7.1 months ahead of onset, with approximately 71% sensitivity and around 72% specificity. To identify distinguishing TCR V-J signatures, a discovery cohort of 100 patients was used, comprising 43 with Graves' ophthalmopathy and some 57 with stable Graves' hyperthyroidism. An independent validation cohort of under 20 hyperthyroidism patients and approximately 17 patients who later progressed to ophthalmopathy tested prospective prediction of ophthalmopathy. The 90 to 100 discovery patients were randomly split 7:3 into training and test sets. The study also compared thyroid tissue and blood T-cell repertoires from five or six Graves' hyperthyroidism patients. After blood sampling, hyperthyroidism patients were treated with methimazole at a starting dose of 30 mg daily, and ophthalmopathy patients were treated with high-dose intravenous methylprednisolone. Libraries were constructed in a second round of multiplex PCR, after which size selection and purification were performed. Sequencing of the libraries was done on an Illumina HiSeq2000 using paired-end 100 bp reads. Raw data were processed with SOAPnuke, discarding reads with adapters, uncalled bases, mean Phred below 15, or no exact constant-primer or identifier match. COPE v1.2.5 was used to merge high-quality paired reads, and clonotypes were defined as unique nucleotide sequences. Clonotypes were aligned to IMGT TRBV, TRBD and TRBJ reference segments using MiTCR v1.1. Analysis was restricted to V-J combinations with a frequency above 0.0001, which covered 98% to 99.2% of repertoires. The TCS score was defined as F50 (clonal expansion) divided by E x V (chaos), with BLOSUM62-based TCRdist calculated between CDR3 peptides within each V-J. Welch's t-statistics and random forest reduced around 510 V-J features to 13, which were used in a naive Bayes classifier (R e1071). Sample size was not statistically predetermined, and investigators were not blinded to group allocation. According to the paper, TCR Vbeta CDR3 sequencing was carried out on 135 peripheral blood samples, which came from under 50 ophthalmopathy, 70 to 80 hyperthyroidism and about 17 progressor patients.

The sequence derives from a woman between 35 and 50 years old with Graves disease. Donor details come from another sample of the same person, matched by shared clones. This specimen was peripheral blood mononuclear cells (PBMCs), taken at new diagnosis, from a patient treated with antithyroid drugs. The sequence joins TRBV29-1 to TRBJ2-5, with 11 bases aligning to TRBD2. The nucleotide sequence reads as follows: TGCAGCGTTGAAGATAGGGTGTCTAGCGGGAGGCACGCCCAGTACTTC. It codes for CSVEDRVSSGRHAQYF. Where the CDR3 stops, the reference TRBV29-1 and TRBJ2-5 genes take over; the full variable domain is SAVISQKPSRDICQRGTSLTIQCQVDSQVTMMFWYRQQPGQSLTLIATANQGSEATYESGFVIDKFPISRPNLTFSTLTVSNMSPEDSSIYLCSVEDRVSSGRHAQYFGPGTRLLVL.